Listed here are 4 T cell receptor beta chains from one sample, sequenced in a study of blood T cell repertoires in COVID-19. Profiled with immunoSEQ multiplex PCR; TCRdb holds only in-frame clones, not every one. This sample has approximately 230,000 clones, with around 84% found just once. Specimen: peripheral blood. The receptors shown here come from a man under 40 with active or convalescent COVID-19.

This chain joins TRBV7-2 and TRBJ1-2, with 8 bases matching TRBD1. The germline V gene encodes CDR1 SGHTA and CDR2 FQGNSA. The V and J ends lost 5 bases and 6 bases, in that order; junction bases with no gene match: 14. The CDR3 contains 16 residues. CDR3 protein: CASSPEESDRGNGYTF. DNA of the CDR3: TGTGCCAGCAGCCCCGAAGAAAGCGACAGGGGCAATGGCTACACCTTC.

This chain links TRBV19 with TRBJ1-2; TRBD1 matches 12 bases. Germline V gene data show CDR1 as LNHDA and CDR2 as SQIVND (reference sequence). CDR3 length: 15 amino acids. V lost 5 bases and J lost 2; bases outside the gene matches: 3. In nucleotides, the CDR3 is TGTGCCAGTAGTGTTGGGACAGGGGGCAACTATGGCTACACCTTC. Encoded protein: CASSVGTGGNYGYTF.

The rearrangement uses TRBV15 and TRBJ2-2; tentatively, D is TRBD2 (6 bases). Germline V gene lookup returns CDR1 LNHNV and CDR2 YYDKDF (reference sequence). V shed 1 base and J shed 6 bases, with 12 bases lying between them. The CDR3 length is 15 residues. The CDR3 region is CATSRVGRVPGELFF. The CDR3 DNA sequence: TGTGCCACCAGCAGAGTCGGGAGAGTCCCCGGGGAGCTGTTTTTT.

This clone has only a few counts. V and J are TRBV6-1 and TRBJ2-5; possibly TRBD1 for D (5 bases). CDR1 is MNHNS and CDR2 is SASEGT in the germline V gene. The ends were cut back, 3 bases at V and 5 bases at J, with 10 bases in the middle. This CDR3 is built from 13 residues. The CDR3 nucleotides read TGTGCCAGCAGTGATAGTTGGGGCGAGACCCAGTACTTC. It codes for CASSDSWGETQYF.